This TCR beta chain was sequenced in a study of cytomegalovirus exposure and HLA in healthy donors. This PCR relied on a set of 60 Vbeta primers and 13 Jbeta primers. Using immunoSEQ multiplex PCR, the repertoire was profiled, and TCRdb retains in-frame clones only, with some absent. This table has 150,000 or so clones, roughly four fifths appearing once. The receptor was derived from a female donor in good health and CMV-seronegative. Input material: PBMCs.

The CDR3 protein is CASSFSGTDGNTIYF. The DNA of the CDR3 is TGTGCCAGCAGCTTTTCCGGGACAGATGGAAACACCATATATTTT. The chain employs TRBV5-6 and TRBJ1-3; 7 nucleotides match TRBD1. The CDR3 totals 15 residues. Trimming at V came to 2 bases and at J to 3 bases, leaving 5 bases not matched to a gene. Germline assignment: CDR1 SGHDT and CDR2 YYEEEE.